This T cell receptor (beta chain) was sequenced in a study of cytomegalovirus exposure and HLA in healthy donors. Whole-study findings and limits: There were under 200 TCR beta chains listed as cytomegalovirus-associated. Reports indicated that the classifier achieved high specificity and sensitivity in diagnosing cytomegalovirus status. In a later analysis, specific HLA alleles were associated with around 17,000 TCR beta sequences at a 0.05 false discovery rate. As immune exposure information, only CMV serostatus was available.

There are 14 residues in the CDR3. Germline V gene data show CDR1 as MNHNS and CDR2 as SASEGT. Trimming took off 7 bases at V and 8 bases at J, with 18 bases between the two ends. A word on this clone: Its antigen is not known.

The PCR contained 60 Vbeta and 13 Jbeta primers. Profiling relied on immunoSEQ multiplex PCR, and the TCRdb table lists in-frame clones only, not all of them. In the table there are 150,000 to 200,000 clones, roughly 77% of which are singletons. The source material was PBMCs. The source of this sequence is a man between 18 and 35 years old in good health and CMV-seropositive. The V gene is TRBV6-1, the J gene TRBJ2-1, with TRBD2 as a possible D gene (6 bases). This CDR3 is CASIGSGWSHEQFF. CDR3 sequence (DNA): TGTGCCAGCATCGGGAGCGGGTGGTCCCATGAGCAGTTCTTC.